Sequencing of this T cell receptor beta chain was carried out in a study of cytomegalovirus exposure and HLA in healthy donors. Study overall: Genotyping of roughly 400 donors showed that over 80% belonged to the Caucasian-associated ancestry cluster.

It was with 60 Vbeta and 13 Jbeta primers that the PCR ran. Here immunoSEQ multiplex PCR was the method, and the copy in TCRdb shows in-frame clones only, minus some. The sample yields under 200,000 clones, about 78% seen once. The study, taken as a whole, reports: Relative to the roughly 640-donor mean, N-insertions were reportedly fewer in an Asian-associated ancestry cluster in a later analysis.

In the case of this clone: The antigen remains undetermined.

Germline trimming cut 4 bases from V and 8 bases from J; bases unmatched to any gene: 11. Germline CDR1 reads SEHNR; CDR2 reads FQNEAQ (reference sequence). CDR3 size: 17 residues. This clonotype was sampled from a man aged 40-50 years in good health and CMV-seronegative. The sequencing input was PBMCs. The chain joins TRBV7-9 to TRBJ1-4; 12 bases align to TRBD1. CDR3 bases: TGTGCCAGCAGCTCCCGGGACAGGGGGCTTCTGGGGGAAAAACTGTTTTTT. Protein product: CASSSRDRGLLGEKLFF.